The clone carrying this T cell receptor beta chain was recorded a few times. Its antigen is undetermined. TCR beta CDR3 region amplification was performed from RNA transcripts. First-round RT-PCR of the TCR CDR3 relied on the HTBI primer set. TCRdb reprocessed the multiplex PCR reads with MiXCR, giving one entry per CDR3 protein. The data show approximately 740,000 distinct CDR3 sequences, 13% to 15% seen once. These data originate in a study of T cells in Graves' hyperthyroidism and ophthalmopathy. Whole-study results and caveats: Progression to ophthalmopathy was predicted a median of roughly seven months early.

The receptor was derived from a woman between 18 and 30 years old with Graves' hyperthyroidism. The specimen sequenced was blood.

CDR3: CASSPGAKLRSEQYF. CDR3 coding DNA: TGTGCCAGCTCACCCGGGGCCAAGTTGAGATCCGAGCAGTACTTC. The genes are TRBV18 and TRBJ2-7, with D perhaps given as TRBD1 or TRBD2 (5 bases each). Between the trimmed V and J ends, which lost 3 bases and 6 bases, there was a span of 18 bases. Germline V CDR1 and CDR2: KGHSH, LQKENI. The CDR3 runs to 15 residues.